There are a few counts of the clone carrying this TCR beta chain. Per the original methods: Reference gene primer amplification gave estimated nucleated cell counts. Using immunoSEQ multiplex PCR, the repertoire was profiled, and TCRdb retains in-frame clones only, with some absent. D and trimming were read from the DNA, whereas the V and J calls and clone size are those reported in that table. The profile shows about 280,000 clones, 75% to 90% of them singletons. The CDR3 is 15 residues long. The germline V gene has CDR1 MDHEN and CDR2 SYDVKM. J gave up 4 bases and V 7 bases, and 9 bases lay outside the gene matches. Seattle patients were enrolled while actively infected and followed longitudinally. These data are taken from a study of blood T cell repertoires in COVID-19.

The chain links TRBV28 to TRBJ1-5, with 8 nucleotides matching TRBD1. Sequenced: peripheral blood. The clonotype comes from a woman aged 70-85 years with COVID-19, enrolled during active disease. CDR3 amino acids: CASIPAGGGNQPQHF. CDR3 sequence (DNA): TGTGCCAGCATCCCGGCAGGGGGCGGGAATCAGCCCCAGCATTTT.